Following are 25 T cell receptor beta chains from one sample sequenced in a study of STAT5B mutations in CD4+ large granular lymphocyte leukemia. Clones were read by immunoSEQ multiplex PCR, and TCRdb kept only the in-frame ones, dropping some. The sample has about 33,000 clones, roughly 80% seen once. Sequencing was performed on CD4+ T cells from blood buffy coats. The source of these receptors is a human donor in good health.

The gene calls are TRBV7-2 and TRBJ1-1, with TRBD1 matching over 7 bases. V lost 5 bases to trimming and J lost 4 bases; unmatched junction nucleotides: 7. Germline loops: CDR1 SGHTA, CDR2 FQGNSA. The CDR3 sequence is 14 residues long. The chain's CDR3 is CASSRNRGGTEAFF. For the CDR3, the DNA is TGTGCCAGCAGCCGAAACAGGGGAGGCACTGAAGCTTTCTTT.

The chain employs TRBV7-2 and TRBJ2-1; D gene unclear. Per germline, CDR1 SGHTA and CDR2 FQGNSA. This CDR3 has 11 amino acids. V shed 2 bases and J shed 8 bases, with 4 bases lying between them. CDR3 DNA sequence: TGTGCCAGCAGCTTATTCGATGAGCAGTTCTTC. Encoded protein: CASSLFDEQFF.

This clone has a handful of counts. The rearrangement joins TRBV4-2 to TRBJ2-1, with unresolved D. Trimming took off 0 bases at V and 10 bases at J, with 10 bases between the two ends. Per germline, CDR1 LGHNA and CDR2 YNFKEQ. The CDR3 contains 13 residues. The CDR3 spells CASSQETHREQFF. The CDR3 coding sequence is TGTGCCAGCAGCCAAGAAACACATAGGGAGCAGTTCTTC.

The chain joins TRBV4-3 to TRBJ2-7; 8 bases are a match to TRBD1. J gave up 9 bases and V 3 bases, and 7 bases lay outside the gene matches. CDR1 is LGHNA and CDR2 is YSLEER in the germline V gene. The CDR3 is 13 residues long. CDR3 DNA sequence: TGCGCCAGCAGCCATTCCGGACAGGGACGGCAGTACTTC. Amino acids: CASSHSGQGRQYF.

The chain recombines TRBV29-1 with TRBJ2-1; the match to TRBD2 covers 10 bases. The CDR3 loop spans 14 amino acids. V gave up 6 bases and J gave up 4 bases; unmatched junction bases: 6. The V gene's germline CDR1 is SQVTM and CDR2 ANQGSEA. In DNA form, the CDR3 reads TGCAGCGTCTCGCTAGCGGGGGCGTACAATGAGCAGTTCTTC. Translation gives CSVSLAGAYNEQFF.

Of note for this clone: Other DNA sequences within the sample encode an identical CDR3. This chain connects TRBV5-4 to TRBJ2-5, with 11 bases matching TRBD2. The CDR3 contains 15 residues. V dropped 4 bases and J dropped 2; count of bases not matched to a gene: 4. CDR1 and CDR2 (germline): SGHNT, YYREEE (reference sequence). The CDR3 loop is CASSLRLAGQETQYF. The DNA for the CDR3 is TGTGCCAGCAGCCTGAGACTAGCGGGGCAAGAGACCCAGTACTTC. The whole variable domain, filled in from reference TRBV5-4 and TRBJ2-5, reads ETGVTQSPTHLIKTRGQQVTLRCSSQSGHNTVSWYQQALGQGPQFIFQYYREEENGRGNFPPRFSGLQFPNYSSELNVNALELDDSALYLCASSLRLAGQETQYFGPGTRLLVL.

This chain joins TRBV15 and TRBJ2-7, with 7 bases identical to TRBD2. The CDR3 is 17 residues long. Germline values: CDR1 LNHNV, CDR2 YYDKDF (reference sequence). V lost 0 bases and J lost 2; bases outside the gene matches: 10. The CDR3 reads CATSRDRGSDVPYEQYF. DNA of the CDR3: TGTGCCACCAGCAGAGATCGCGGGAGTGACGTTCCCTACGAGCAGTACTTC.

V gene TRBV28 combines with J gene TRBJ1-5, with unresolved D. Germline CDR1 reads MDHEN; CDR2 reads SYDVKM. The CDR3 is made up of 17 amino acids. Trimming took off 3 bases at V and 2 bases at J, with 17 bases between the two ends. The CDR3: CASSFQSATRRNQPQHF. The DNA for the CDR3 is TGTGCCAGCAGTTTTCAATCGGCAACACGACGCAATCAGCCCCAGCATTTT.

The chain joins TRBV4-2 to TRBJ2-2; the D call may be TRBD1 or TRBD2 (5 bases each). Germline V lookup: CDR1 LGHNA, CDR2 YNFKEQ. The CDR3 length is 18 residues. V lost 4 bases, J lost 4 bases, and 22 bases lay in between. In DNA, the CDR3 is TGTGCCAGCAGCCTTCAAAGGATGGTAGTTGGGGGCACCGGGGAGCTGTTTTTT. Translation: CASSLQRMVVGGTGELFF.

The CDR3 loop is CASSQLPGETQYF. For the CDR3, the DNA is TGCGCCAGCAGCCAATTACCCGGGGAGACCCAGTACTTC. This rearrangement joins TRBV4-1 to TRBJ2-5, with D unresolved. The CDR3 length is 13 residues. The germline V gene has CDR1 MGHRA and CDR2 YSYEKL. Trimming stripped 2 bases from V and 5 bases from J, with 9 bases between.

The J gene is TRBJ1-2, the V gene TRBV11-2, with D tentatively TRBD1 (5 bases). The CDR3 is made up of 15 amino acids. V was cut by 5 bases and J by 4 bases, with 17 bases left in between. Germline V gives CDR1 SGHAT, CDR2 FQNNGV. In nucleotides, the CDR3 is TGTGCCAGCAGCCCTCGGGCGGGGGGAGCCTATGGCTACACCTTC. It translates to CASSPRAGGAYGYTF.

The V call is TRBV19, the J call TRBJ2-3; 8 bases match TRBD1. The CDR3 has 14 amino acids. Unmatched junction bases numbered 4, after V lost 5 bases and J lost 3 bases. CDR1 is LNHDA, CDR2 SQIVND, per germline (reference sequence). For the CDR3, the DNA is TGTGCCAGTAGTCCGACAGGGGCAACAGATACGCAGTATTTT. It is translated as CASSPTGATDTQYF.

This clone has just a few counts. The CDR3 nucleotides are TGTGCCAGCAGTAGGGGTGGGCCCTACGAGCAGTACTTC. Its translation: CASSRGGPYEQYF. This chain uses TRBV6-5 with TRBJ2-7; TRBD1 is a possible D gene (5 bases). The V gene lost 5 bases and the J gene lost 2 bases, with 10 bases spanning the gap. This CDR3 is built from 13 residues. Germline V gene data show CDR1 as MNHEY and CDR2 as SVGAGI.

The chain is built from TRBV7-9 and TRBJ1-2; D not resolved. Trimming took off 5 bases at V and 2 bases at J, with 18 bases between the two ends. Germline lookup yields CDR1 SEHNR and CDR2 FQNEAQ (reference sequence). The length of the CDR3 is 16 residues. The CDR3 sequence is CASSLGSGNENYGYTF. The CDR3 nucleotides read TGTGCCAGCAGCCTGGGGAGCGGGAATGAAAACTATGGCTACACCTTC.

The chain employs TRBV5-4 and TRBJ2-3; 7 bases align to TRBD2. The CDR3 loop spans 15 amino acids. CDR1 is SGHNT and CDR2 is YYREEE in the germline V gene (reference sequence). V was pared by 4 bases and J by 10 bases, with 15 bases of the junction left unmatched. This CDR3 reads CASSMGGERVGSQYF. For the CDR3, the DNA is TGTGCCAGCAGCATGGGGGGGGAGAGAGTCGGGTCGCAGTATTTT. The whole variable domain, remainder taken from reference TRBV5-4 and TRBJ2-3, is ETGVTQSPTHLIKTRGQQVTLRCSSQSGHNTVSWYQQALGQGPQFIFQYYREEENGRGNFPPRFSGLQFPNYSSELNVNALELDDSALYLCASSMGGERVGSQYFGPGTRLTVL.

V is TRBV13 and J is TRBJ2-6; D is uncertain. Trimming pared 4 bases from V and 0 bases from J, leaving 10 bases between. CDR1 is PRHDT, CDR2 FYEKMQ, per germline (reference sequence). This CDR3 has 16 residues. The CDR3 DNA reads as TGTGCCAGCAGCTGGAGACTGCTCTCTGGGGCCAACGTCCTGACTTTC. It yields the protein CASSWRLLSGANVLTF.

The V gene is TRBV6-5, the J gene TRBJ1-2; tentative D call: TRBD1 (6 bases). This CDR3 is 15 amino acids long. The V gene's germline CDR1 is MNHEY and CDR2 SVGAGI. With 2 bases removed from V and 5 bases from J, the gap between germline ends came to 15 bases. The CDR3, as DNA: TGTGCCAGCAGTTACGGGGCAGGGGTTGGTTATGGCTACACCTTC. This codes for CASSYGAGVGYGYTF.

The rearrangement links TRBV5-1 to TRBJ2-1; maybe TRBD2 (5 bases). The length of the CDR3 is 13 residues. The V gene's germline CDR1 is SGHRS and CDR2 YFSETQ. With 0 bases removed from V and 5 bases from J, the gap between germline ends came to 6 bases. DNA for the CDR3: TGCGCCAGCAGCTTGGGGGGAGACAATGAGCAGTTCTTC. Translation: CASSLGGDNEQFF.

The chain employs TRBV29-1 and TRBJ2-3; weak D call: TRBD1 (5 bases). Germline loops: CDR1 SQVTM, CDR2 ANQGSEA. Trimming cost V 5 bases and J 1 base, with 13 bases left between them. The CDR3 is 14 residues long. The CDR3 region is CSVTAGSGTDTQYF. In nucleotides, the CDR3 is TGCAGCGTTACTGCAGGGTCGGGCACAGATACGCAGTATTTT.

This sequence joins TRBV11-2 and TRBJ2-1; D gene ambiguous. The CDR3 length is 16 residues. The germline V gene encodes CDR1 SGHAT and CDR2 FQNNGV. The ends were cut back, 5 bases at V and 1 base at J, with 15 bases in the middle. The DNA for the CDR3 is TGTGCCAGCAGCGCTGGCAGTCTAGGATCCTACAATGAGCAGTTCTTC. The encoded protein is CASSAGSLGSYNEQFF.

The rearrangement uses TRBV10-2 and TRBJ2-5, with D tentatively TRBD2 (6 bases). This CDR3 is 14 amino acids long. CDR1 is WSHSY, CDR2 SAAADI, per germline. The V end lost 3 bases, the J end lost 4 bases, and 12 bases lay between the germline ends. The CDR3 sequence is CASSDGGVLETQYF. The CDR3 DNA follows: TGCGCCAGCAGTGACGGAGGGGTTCTAGAGACCCAGTACTTC.

The chain has TRBV5-1 and TRBJ2-3; D is undetermined. There are 13 residues in the CDR3. V was pared by 4 bases and J by 6 bases, with 12 bases between. CDR1 is SGHRS and CDR2 is YFSETQ in the germline V gene. DNA for the CDR3: TGCGCCAGCAGCCTTTCTAGTTACGATACGCAGTATTTT. This gives the protein CASSLSSYDTQYF.

The gene calls are TRBV18 and TRBJ2-7, with D unclear. V shed 1 base and J shed 1 base, with 14 bases lying between them. The CDR3 has 16 residues. CDR1 is KGHSH and CDR2 is LQKENI in the germline V gene. The CDR3 sequence is CASSPRAVYQSYEQYF. DNA for the CDR3: TGTGCCAGCTCACCACGGGCTGTTTATCAATCCTACGAGCAGTACTTC. Based on the CDR3 plus reference TRBV18 and TRBJ2-7, the full variable domain is NAGVMQNPRHLVRRRGQEARLRCSPMKGHSHVYWYRQLPEEGLKFMVYLQKENIIDESGMPKERFSAEFPKEGPSILRIQQVVRGDSAAYFCASSPRAVYQSYEQYFGPGTRLTVT.

On this clone: At one boundary the junction diverges from the germline segment, which might be a read error. This chain connects TRBV7-7 to TRBJ2-5; TRBD2 aligns across 8 bases. CDR1 and CDR2 (germline): SSHAT, FNYEAQ (reference sequence). The CDR3 is made up of 16 amino acids. The CDR3 DNA reads TGTGCTAGCAGCTTAGCTGGAGCGGGAGTATTGGAGACCCAGTACTTC. Translated, it gives CASSLAGAGVLETQYF.

The chain recombines TRBV14 with TRBJ2-3, with 10 bases that match TRBD2. Germline CDR1 is SGHDN and CDR2 is FVKESK. Unmatched junction bases numbered 5, after V lost 1 base and J lost 4 bases. This CDR3 has 16 amino acids. The CDR3 DNA reads as TGTGCCAGCAGCCAAGCCCTAGCGGGAGCCCCAGATACGCAGTATTTT. Translating gives CASSQALAGAPDTQYF. Full variable domain (remainder filled in from reference TRBV14 and TRBJ2-3): EAGVTQFPSHSVIEKGQTVTLRCDPISGHDNLYWYRRVMGKEIKFLLHFVKESKQDESGMPNNRFLAERTGGTYSTLKVQPAELEDSGVYFCASSQALAGAPDTQYFGPGTRLTVL.